These T cell receptor beta chains were read from a single sample in a study of CD8+ T cells in alopecia areata. Some clones are missing from TCRdb's copy, which holds only in-frame ones; the method was immunoSEQ multiplex PCR. This sample has 150,000 to 200,000 clones, with roughly 50% found just once. The input for sequencing was CD8+ T cells sorted from blood, taken at week 24, from a patient treated with tofacitinib. The receptors shown here come from a human donor with alopecia areata. The CDR3 runs from the conserved cysteine through the conserved F or W. Fields, in order: clone size, J gene, CDR3 length, D gene, V gene, CDR3 DNA, CDR3 protein. D genes are given only for firm matches. Clone size appears in some rows only: once, few, many, or a class for an expanded clone.

>NA|TRBJ1-1|12|NA|TRBV29-1
TGCAGCGTCGAGGGTCCGAACACTGAAGCTTTCTTT
CSVEGPNTEAFF
>NA|TRBJ1-1|12|TRBD1|TRBV4-1
TGCGCCACCGGGCGACAGGGGGGTGAAGCTTTCTTT
CATGRQGGEAFF
>few|TRBJ2-3|14|NA|TRBV5-1
TGCGCCAGCAGCTTTCGGACAAGCACAGATACGCAGTATTTT
CASSFRTSTDTQYF
>NA|TRBJ1-6|15|TRBD1|TRBV7-9
TGTGCCAGCAGCCCCACAGGGACAGGGACTTCACCCCTCCACTTT
CASSPTGTGTSPLHF
>NA|TRBJ2-5|15|TRBD2|TRBV7-6
TGTGCCAGCAGCTCACTAGCGGTAAAACAAGAGACCCAGTACTTC
CASSSLAVKQETQYF
>NA|TRBJ1-5|15|NA|TRBV7-9
TGTGCCAGCAGCTTCGGGAGCGGAAACAATCAGCCCCAGCATTTT
CASSFGSGNNQPQHF
>few|TRBJ2-7|13|NA|TRBV5-6
TGTGCCAGCAGTATCGGGACTCTGGGGGAGCAGTACTTC
CASSIGTLGEQYF
>NA|TRBJ1-5|15|TRBD1|TRBV5-6
TGTGCCAGCAGCGACGGGACAGGGGGCGGTCAGCCCCAGCATTTT
CASSDGTGGGQPQHF
>NA|TRBJ2-2|16|NA|TRBV25-1
TGTGCCAGCAGTGAGTGGGGGACCGCGAACACCGGGGAGCTGTTTTTT
CASSEWGTANTGELFF
>NA|TRBJ2-1|15|NA|TRBV5-1
TGCGCCAGCAGCTTGGGGGAGTACTCCTACAATGAGCAGTTCTTC
CASSLGEYSYNEQFF
>once|TRBJ2-1|12|NA|TRBV6-5
TGTGCCAGCAGCCTCGGGGGCAATGAGCAGTTCTTC
CASSLGGNEQFF
>NA|TRBJ1-1|12|NA|TRBV7-9
TGTGCCAGCAGCTCAGGAAGCGGGGCTGGCTTCTTT
CASSSGSGAGFF
>once|TRBJ2-1|12|NA|TRBV5-6
TGTGCCAGCAGCTTGGGGACACCTGAGCAGTTCTTC
CASSLGTPEQFF
>NA|TRBJ2-2|15|NA|TRBV4-1
TGCGCCAGCAGCCGGGTCGAAGAAGGAACCGGGGAGCTGTTTTTT
CASSRVEEGTGELFF
>few|TRBJ1-3|12|NA|TRBV7-9
TGTGCCAGCAGCTCCGGTGGAAACACCATATATTTT
CASSSGGNTIYF
>NA|TRBJ1-2|14|TRBD1|TRBV4-1
TGCGCCAGCAGCCAAGCCGGGACAGGGGGCGGCTACACCTTC
CASSQAGTGGGYTF
>few|TRBJ2-1|13|NA|TRBV30
TGTGCCTGGAGTGTTACAGGGCCCGATGAGCAGTTCTTC
CAWSVTGPDEQFF
>NA|TRBJ1-1|12|NA|TRBV30
TGTGCCTGGAGTGCAGTGAACACTGAAGCTTTCTTT
CAWSAVNTEAFF
>NA|TRBJ1-4|14|NA|TRBV27
TGTGCCAGCAGCCTAACAGGGATTGACGAAAAACTGTTTTTT
CASSLTGIDEKLFF
>NA|TRBJ2-5|16|NA|TRBV11-2
TGTGCCAGCAGCTTAGATCTTGTTGGGGGGCACGAGACCCAGTACTTC
CASSLDLVGGHETQYF
>NA|TRBJ2-3|15|TRBD2|TRBV11-2
TGTGCCAGCAGCTGGACTAGCGGGGGGGCAGATACGCAGTATTTT
CASSWTSGGADTQYF
>once|TRBJ1-2|14|TRBD1|TRBV2
TGTGCTAGGGAGGTGGAGGGGGCGGACTATGGCTACACCTTC
CAREVEGADYGYTF
>NA|TRBJ1-2|14|NA|TRBV11-2
TGTGCCAGCAGCTCAGGTTTCCCTAACTATGGCTACACCTTC
CASSSGFPNYGYTF
>NA|TRBJ1-1|17|TRBD1|TRBV5-1
TGCGCCAGCAGCAGAGTCGGGACAGGGGAAAAGGACACTGAAGCTTTCTTT
CASSRVGTGEKDTEAFF
>NA|TRBJ2-1|21|TRBD2|TRBV2
TGTGCCAGCAATTGGCCCCGGACAGGGTGGACTAGCGGGGGGTTCTACAATGAGCAGTTCTTC
CASNWPRTGWTSGGFYNEQFF
>once|TRBJ1-5|17|NA|TRBV2
TGTGCCAGCAGGGAAGGACTGGCCTCCAACCCCGATCAGCCCCAGCATTTT
CASREGLASNPDQPQHF
>NA|TRBJ2-1|11|NA|TRBV30
TGTGCCTGGAGTACGAGGTATGAGCAGTTCTTC
CAWSTRYEQFF
>NA|TRBJ2-7|19|TRBD1|TRBV5-6
TGTGCCAGCAGCTTGGTAGGGACAGGGGAATTGAGGGGGACCTACGAGCAGTACTTC
CASSLVGTGELRGTYEQYF
>NA|TRBJ2-6|16|TRBD1|TRBV13
TGTGCCAGCAGCCCGGACAGGGGATCTGGGGCCAACGTCCTGACTTTC
CASSPDRGSGANVLTF
>once|TRBJ2-1|16|TRBD1|TRBV7-8
TGTGCCAGCAGCTCTGGGACAGGGGGCTACGACAATGAGCAGTTCTTC
CASSSGTGGYDNEQFF
>few|TRBJ1-1|12|NA|TRBV2
TGTGCCACTCCGGACGGAGCCACTGAAGCTTTCTTT
CATPDGATEAFF
>NA|TRBJ1-2|13|NA|TRBV14
TGTGCCAGCAGCCAAGAGGGGTTCTATGGCTACACCTTC
CASSQEGFYGYTF
>few|TRBJ2-7|13|NA|TRBV7-9
TGTGCCAGCAGCTTACCGGAACGACACCACGGCATCTTC
CASSLPERHHGIF
>NA|TRBJ1-2|15|TRBD1|TRBV27
TGTGCCAGCAGCATGAGACAGGGAGGAGCTTATGGCTACACCTTC
CASSMRQGGAYGYTF
>NA|TRBJ2-5|14|NA|TRBV4-1
TGCGCCAGCAGCCAGTTTGCGAGCGCCGAGACCCAGTACTTC
CASSQFASAETQYF
>NA|TRBJ2-7|13|NA|TRBV29-1
TGCAGCGTTGAAGGGCGCAGCCCAGGGGAGCAGTACTTC
CSVEGRSPGEQYF
>NA|TRBJ2-1|12|NA|TRBV10-1
TGCGCCAGCAGTGAGGCGGGGAATGAGCAGTTCTTC
CASSEAGNEQFF
>NA|TRBJ1-1|13|NA|TRBV4-1
TGCGCCAGCAGCCCCTTTGGGCCATCTGAAGCTTTCTTT
CASSPFGPSEAFF
>NA|TRBJ1-2|13|NA|TRBV5-6
TGTGCCAGCAGCAGCGAGACTAACTATGGCTACACCTTC
CASSSETNYGYTF
>NA|TRBJ2-3|14|NA|TRBV9
TGTGCCAGCAGCCCTGGGGGTAGCACAGATACGCAGTATTTT
CASSPGGSTDTQYF